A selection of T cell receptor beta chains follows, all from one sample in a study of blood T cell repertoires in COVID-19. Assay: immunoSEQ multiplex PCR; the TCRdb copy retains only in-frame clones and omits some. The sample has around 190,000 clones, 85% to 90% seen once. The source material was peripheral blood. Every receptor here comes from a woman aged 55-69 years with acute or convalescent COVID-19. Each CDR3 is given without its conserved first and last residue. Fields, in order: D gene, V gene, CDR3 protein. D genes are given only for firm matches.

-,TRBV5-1,ASSGLAHNEQF
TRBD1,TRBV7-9,ASSLVRTGGDYT
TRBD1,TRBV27,ASSLGRHRGSEAF
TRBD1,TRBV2,ASRGRSGTGNQETQY
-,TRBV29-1,SVERTANYGYT
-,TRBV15,ATSRIGGEDKAF
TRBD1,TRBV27,ASNTGQGDGGYT
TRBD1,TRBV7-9,ASSQGQEYNEQF
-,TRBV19,ASSISGLRETQY
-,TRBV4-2,ASSPDSNTGELF
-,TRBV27,ASSLTGTNTEAF
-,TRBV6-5,ASSRGADWGQPQH
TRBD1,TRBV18,ASSPDRVLLAF
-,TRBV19,ASSTTPTVNYGYT
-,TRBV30,AWSDLAGTPLH
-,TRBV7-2,ASSLTSYNEQF
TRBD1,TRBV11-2,ASSGQGYGYT
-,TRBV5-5,ASSSGVGELF
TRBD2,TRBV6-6,ASITPGTSGTGELF
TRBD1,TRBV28,ASSRTGAGNTIY
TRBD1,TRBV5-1,ASSLGGQAQETQY
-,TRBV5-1,ASSLVGGRDEKLF
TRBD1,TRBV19,ASRRGRGPGLSGYT
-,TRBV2,ASSEESGPH
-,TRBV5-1,ASSSAGQGELF
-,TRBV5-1,ASSLLEGKDEQF
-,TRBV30,AWSQGLDAEAF
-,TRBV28,ASSFPQASMNTEAF
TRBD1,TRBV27,ASRPSGGGGTEAF
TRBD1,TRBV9,ASSVASRGTGNTIY
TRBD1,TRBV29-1,SAYRTGEDGYT
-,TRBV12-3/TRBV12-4,ASALANTGELF
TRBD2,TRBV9,ASSVSISGSADTQY
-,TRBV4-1,ASSLASEGTYEQY
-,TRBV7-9,ASSLGSGSFYEQF
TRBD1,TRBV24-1,ATSDPRQGRNEQF
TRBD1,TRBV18,ASSQQGEVGYT
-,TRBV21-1,ASTLGQGACEQF
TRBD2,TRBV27,ASIRLAGATGELF
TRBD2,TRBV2,ASSRLAGGLNTGELF